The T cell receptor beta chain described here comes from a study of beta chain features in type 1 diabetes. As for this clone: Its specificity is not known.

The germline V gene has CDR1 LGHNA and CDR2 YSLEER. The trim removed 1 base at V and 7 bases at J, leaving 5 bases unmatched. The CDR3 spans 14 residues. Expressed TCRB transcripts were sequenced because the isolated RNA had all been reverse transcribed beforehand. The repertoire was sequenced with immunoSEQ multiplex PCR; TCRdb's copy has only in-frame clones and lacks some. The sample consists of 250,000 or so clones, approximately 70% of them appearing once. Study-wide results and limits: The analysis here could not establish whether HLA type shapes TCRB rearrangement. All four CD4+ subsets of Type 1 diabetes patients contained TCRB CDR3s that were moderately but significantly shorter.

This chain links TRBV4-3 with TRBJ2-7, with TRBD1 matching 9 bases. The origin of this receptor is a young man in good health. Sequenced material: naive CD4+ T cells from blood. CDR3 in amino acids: CASSQVRQGGEQYF. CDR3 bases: TGCGCCAGCAGCCAAGTCAGACAGGGGGGAGAGCAGTACTTC.